These T cell receptor beta chains were read from a single sample in a study of blood T cells in healthy people across ages. TCRdb called the 5' RACE reads again in MiXCR, with one record for every CDR3 protein. Among hundreds of thousands of distinct CDR3 sequences listed, approximately 21% were seen once. The material sequenced was blood. The receptors derive from a man between 65 and 85 years old in good health. Both conserved end residues are part of each CDR3. D genes are given only for firm matches. Only some rows state a clone size, as once, few, many or a class for expanded clones.

j_call: TRBJ2-5; clone_size: few; v_call: TRBV5-1; d_call: NA; cdr3_nt: TGCGCCAGCAGCCCAAGCCCAGTGGGGTCCCAAGAGACCCAGTACTTC; cdr3_aa: CASSPSPVGSQETQYF
j_call: TRBJ2-1; clone_size: NA; v_call: TRBV25-1; d_call: TRBD2; cdr3_nt: TGTGCCAGCAGTGAATACGGCGCGGGAGGGCCCTACAATGAGCAGTTCTTC; cdr3_aa: CASSEYGAGGPYNEQFF
j_call: TRBJ1-1; clone_size: NA; v_call: TRBV6-4; d_call: TRBD1; cdr3_nt: TGTGCCAGCAGTGACTGCCGGGACAGTTATTGGAGGATCACTGAAGCTTTCTTT; cdr3_aa: CASSDCRDSYWRITEAFF
j_call: TRBJ2-4; clone_size: NA; v_call: TRBV27; d_call: NA; cdr3_nt: TGTGCCAGCAGTTCCTTGGAAGCCAAAAACATTCAGTACTTC; cdr3_aa: CASSSLEAKNIQYF
j_call: TRBJ2-2; clone_size: few; v_call: TRBV5-1; d_call: TRBD2; cdr3_nt: TGCGCCAGCAGCTTGAGAGCCGGGACTAGCGGGAAAGGGGCCGGGGAGCTGTTTTTT; cdr3_aa: CASSLRAGTSGKGAGELFF
j_call: TRBJ2-5; clone_size: NA; v_call: TRBV6-2/TRBV6-3; d_call: NA; cdr3_nt: TGTGCCAGCAGTGGGGGGACAGTAGAGACCCAGTACTTC; cdr3_aa: CASSGGTVETQYF
j_call: TRBJ1-4; clone_size: NA; v_call: TRBV12-5; d_call: NA; cdr3_nt: TGTGCTAGTAGCCTTTTGAATTCAGGGTCCAAACTGTTTTTT; cdr3_aa: CASSLLNSGSKLFF
j_call: TRBJ1-1; clone_size: few; v_call: TRBV20-1; d_call: NA; cdr3_nt: TGCAGTGCTAGAGATAAGGCCGGGAACACTGAAGCTTTCTTT; cdr3_aa: CSARDKAGNTEAFF
j_call: TRBJ2-2; clone_size: many; v_call: TRBV20-1; d_call: TRBD1; cdr3_nt: TGCAGTGCCGAGACAGGGGCTCGCACCGGGGAGCTGTTTTTT; cdr3_aa: CSAETGARTGELFF
j_call: TRBJ1-5; clone_size: once; v_call: TRBV7-2; d_call: TRBD1; cdr3_nt: TGTGCCAACAGCCCCGCGGGACAGGGCCATCAGCCCCAGCATTTT; cdr3_aa: CANSPAGQGHQPQHF
j_call: TRBJ2-7; clone_size: NA; v_call: TRBV7-2; d_call: NA; cdr3_nt: TGTGCCAGCAGCTTAGTCCCCGGGATGTCCTACGGGCAGTACTTC; cdr3_aa: CASSLVPGMSYGQYF
j_call: TRBJ2-1; clone_size: few; v_call: TRBV12-3/TRBV12-4; d_call: TRBD1; cdr3_nt: TGTGCCAGCAGCTCCGGGACAGGGGAATTCAATGAGCAGTTCTTC; cdr3_aa: CASSSGTGEFNEQFF
j_call: TRBJ2-6; clone_size: NA; v_call: TRBV20-1; d_call: NA; cdr3_nt: TGCAGTGCCCACACCTCTGGGGCCAACGTCCTGACTTTC; cdr3_aa: CSAHTSGANVLTF
j_call: TRBJ2-1; clone_size: few; v_call: TRBV9; d_call: NA; cdr3_nt: TGTGCCAGCAGCTTAGGAACCGATGAGCAGTTCTTC; cdr3_aa: CASSLGTDEQFF
j_call: TRBJ2-5; clone_size: many; v_call: TRBV29-1; d_call: NA; cdr3_nt: TGCAGCGCCCACCGAGGATCAGAGACCCAGTACTTC; cdr3_aa: CSAHRGSETQYF
j_call: TRBJ2-5; clone_size: few; v_call: TRBV7-8; d_call: NA; cdr3_nt: TGTGCCAGCAGCTTAGCAAGGCAGGGGATGGGACGGGAGACCCAGTACTTC; cdr3_aa: CASSLARQGMGRETQYF
j_call: TRBJ2-1; clone_size: NA; v_call: TRBV7-2; d_call: NA; cdr3_nt: TGTGCCAGCAGCTTAGTGGCCACGGACCCCGAGCAGTTCTTC; cdr3_aa: CASSLVATDPEQFF
j_call: TRBJ1-1; clone_size: few; v_call: TRBV5-1; d_call: NA; cdr3_nt: TGCGCCAGCACCCCAGGCGAGGATGGCACTGAAGCTTTCTTT; cdr3_aa: CASTPGEDGTEAFF
j_call: TRBJ2-5; clone_size: NA; v_call: TRBV5-1; d_call: TRBD2; cdr3_nt: TGCGCCAGCAGCTCAACTAGCGGGAGATCGACAGAGACCCAGTACTTC; cdr3_aa: CASSSTSGRSTETQYF
j_call: TRBJ2-5; clone_size: many; v_call: TRBV5-1; d_call: TRBD2; cdr3_nt: TGCGCCAGCACCTTCGGTCCAGCGGGGCTACAAGAGACCCAGTACTTC; cdr3_aa: CASTFGPAGLQETQYF
j_call: TRBJ2-5; clone_size: NA; v_call: TRBV6-5; d_call: NA; cdr3_nt: TGTGCCAGTTCTCGGGGGACGTCTTGGGAGACCCAGTACTTC; cdr3_aa: CASSRGTSWETQYF
j_call: TRBJ1-3; clone_size: few; v_call: TRBV5-1; d_call: NA; cdr3_nt: TGCGCCTGCAGCTTGTTGGACTCGAGCTCTGGAAACACCATATATTTT; cdr3_aa: CACSLLDSSSGNTIYF
j_call: TRBJ2-3; clone_size: many; v_call: TRBV20-1; d_call: TRBD2; cdr3_nt: TGCAGTGCTAGAGATTATAGGACGGGACTAGCGAAAATTGCAGATACGCAGTATTTT; cdr3_aa: CSARDYRTGLAKIADTQYF
j_call: TRBJ2-7; clone_size: few; v_call: TRBV18; d_call: NA; cdr3_nt: TGTGCCAGCTCACCAGAGGGCTTCTCCTACGAGCAGTACTTC; cdr3_aa: CASSPEGFSYEQYF
j_call: TRBJ2-5; clone_size: few; v_call: TRBV14; d_call: TRBD1; cdr3_nt: TGTGCCAGCAGCTCCCAAAGAGGCGACAGGGGAGAGACCCAGTACTTC; cdr3_aa: CASSSQRGDRGETQYF
j_call: TRBJ1-2; clone_size: few; v_call: TRBV27; d_call: NA; cdr3_nt: TGTGCCAGCGGTAGGACGACTAACTATGGCTACACCTTC; cdr3_aa: CASGRTTNYGYTF
j_call: TRBJ2-6; clone_size: NA; v_call: TRBV25-1; d_call: TRBD1; cdr3_nt: TGTGCCAGCAGGGCACCGGGACAGGGGTCTGGGGCCAACGTCCTGACTTTC; cdr3_aa: CASRAPGQGSGANVLTF
j_call: TRBJ2-5; clone_size: NA; v_call: TRBV4-1; d_call: NA; cdr3_nt: TGCGCCAGCAGCCCCATGTCAGCGGGGACCCAGTACTTC; cdr3_aa: CASSPMSAGTQYF
j_call: TRBJ2-1; clone_size: many; v_call: TRBV12-3/TRBV12-4; d_call: NA; cdr3_nt: TGTGCCAGCAGTCCGGACAACAATGAGCAGTTCTTC; cdr3_aa: CASSPDNNEQFF
j_call: TRBJ2-7; clone_size: few; v_call: TRBV7-2; d_call: TRBD2; cdr3_nt: TGTGCCAGCAGGCCCACTAGCGCGACCTACGAGCAGTACTTC; cdr3_aa: CASRPTSATYEQYF
j_call: TRBJ2-5; clone_size: NA; v_call: TRBV11-2; d_call: NA; cdr3_nt: TGTGCCAGCAGCTCCACGGCAGCCCTCGACGGAGAGACCCAGTACTTC; cdr3_aa: CASSSTAALDGETQYF
j_call: TRBJ2-7; clone_size: NA; v_call: TRBV9; d_call: NA; cdr3_nt: TGTGCCAGCAGCGTAGGTCAGCTCAGCTCCTACGAGCAGTACTTC; cdr3_aa: CASSVGQLSSYEQYF